The source of this TCR beta chain is a study of T cell responses to AZD1222 COVID-19 vaccine. The CDR3 has 15 residues. Germline CDR1 reads LGHNA; CDR2 reads YSLEER. V lost 0 bases to trimming and J lost 7 bases, with 16 bases between them. Generated by immunoSEQ multiplex PCR, the TCRdb table keeps only in-frame clones and is missing some. The sample lists some 130,000 clones, over 90% occurring once. This receptor was taken from an adult in good health. The sample here was peripheral blood, taken on day 0 of AZD1222 vaccination. The chain uses TRBV4-3 and TRBJ2-7, with D unresolved. The CDR3 bases are TGCGCCAGCAGCCAAGATCGGAGCCACCTAGATGAGCAGTACTTC. Its translation: CASSQDRSHLDEQYF.